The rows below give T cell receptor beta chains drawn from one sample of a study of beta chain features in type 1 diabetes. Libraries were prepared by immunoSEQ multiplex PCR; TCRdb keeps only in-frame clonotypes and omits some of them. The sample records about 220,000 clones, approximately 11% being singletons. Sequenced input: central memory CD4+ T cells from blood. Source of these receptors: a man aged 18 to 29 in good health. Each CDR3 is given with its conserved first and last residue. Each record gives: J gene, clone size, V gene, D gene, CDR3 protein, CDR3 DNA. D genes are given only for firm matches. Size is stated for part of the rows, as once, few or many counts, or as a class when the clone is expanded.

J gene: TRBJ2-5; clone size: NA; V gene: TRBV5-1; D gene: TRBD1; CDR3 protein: CASSSGQGSETQYF; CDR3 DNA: TGCGCCAGCAGCTCGGGACAGGGTTCGGAGACCCAGTACTTC
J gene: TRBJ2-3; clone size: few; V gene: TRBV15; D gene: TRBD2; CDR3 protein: CATSRDLASGSTDTQYF; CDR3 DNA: TGTGCCACCAGCAGAGATCTGGCTAGCGGGAGCACAGATACGCAGTATTTT
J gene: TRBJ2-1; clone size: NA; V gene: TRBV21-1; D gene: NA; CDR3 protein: CAISKALTGHYNEQFF; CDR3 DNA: TGTGCCATCAGCAAAGCGCTAACGGGGCACTACAATGAGCAGTTCTTC
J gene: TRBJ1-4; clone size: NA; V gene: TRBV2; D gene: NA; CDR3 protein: CASSGTARDEKLFF; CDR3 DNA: TGTGCCAGCAGTGGGACAGCACGGGATGAAAAACTGTTTTTT
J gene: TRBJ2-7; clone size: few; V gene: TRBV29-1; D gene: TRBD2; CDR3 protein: CSVAGLAGGGEQYF; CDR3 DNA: TGCAGCGTTGCCGGACTAGCGGGAGGCGGCGAGCAGTACTTC
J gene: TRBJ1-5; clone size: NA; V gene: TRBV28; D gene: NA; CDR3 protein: CASSLGNQPQHF; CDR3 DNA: TGTGCCAGCAGCCTGGGCAATCAGCCCCAGCATTTT
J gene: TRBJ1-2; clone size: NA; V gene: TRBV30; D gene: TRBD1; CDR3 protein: CAWSQGTGGYTF; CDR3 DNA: TGTGCCTGGAGTCAGGGGACAGGGGGCTACACCTTC
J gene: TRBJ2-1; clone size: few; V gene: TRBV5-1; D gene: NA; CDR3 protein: CASSRHYRDNNEQFF; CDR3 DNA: TGCGCCAGCAGCCGACACTACCGTGACAACAATGAGCAGTTCTTC
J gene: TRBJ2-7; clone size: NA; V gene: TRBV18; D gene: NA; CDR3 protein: CASSPRPGPLEQYF; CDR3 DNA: TGTGCCAGCTCACCACGGCCTGGACCCTTGGAGCAGTACTTC
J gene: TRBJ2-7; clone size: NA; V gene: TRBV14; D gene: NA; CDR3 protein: CASSQQPGPHYEQYF; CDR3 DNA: TGTGCCAGCAGCCAACAGCCGGGACCACACTACGAGCAGTACTTC
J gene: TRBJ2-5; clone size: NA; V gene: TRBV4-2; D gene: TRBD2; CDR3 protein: CASSRTGRLAGAEGETQYF; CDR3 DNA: TGTGCCAGCAGCCGGACAGGGAGACTAGCGGGAGCCGAGGGAGAGACCCAGTACTTC
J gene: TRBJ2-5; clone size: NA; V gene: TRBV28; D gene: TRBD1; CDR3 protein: CASSSPTGKTETQYF; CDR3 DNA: TGTGCCAGCAGTTCCCCGACAGGGAAGACAGAGACCCAGTACTTC
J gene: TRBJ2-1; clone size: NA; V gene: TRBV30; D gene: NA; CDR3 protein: CAWSRANSYEQFF; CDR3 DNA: TGTGCCTGGAGTAGGGCCAACTCCTATGAGCAGTTCTTC
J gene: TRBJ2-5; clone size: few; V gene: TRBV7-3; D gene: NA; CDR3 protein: CASSMGTVRETQYF; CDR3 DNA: TGTGCCAGCAGCATGGGTACGGTTCGGGAGACCCAGTACTTC
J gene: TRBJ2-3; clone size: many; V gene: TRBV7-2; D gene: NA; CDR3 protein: CASSPTTDTQYF; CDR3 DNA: TGTGCCAGCAGCCCTACCACAGATACGCAGTATTTT
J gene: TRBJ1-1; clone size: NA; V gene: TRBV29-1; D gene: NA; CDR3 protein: CSVDAGVGTEAFF; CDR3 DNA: TGCAGCGTTGACGCGGGGGTGGGGACTGAAGCTTTCTTT
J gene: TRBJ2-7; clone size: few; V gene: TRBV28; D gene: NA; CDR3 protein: CASSSRGEQYF; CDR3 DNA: TGTGCCAGCAGTTCCAGGGGCGAGCAGTACTTC
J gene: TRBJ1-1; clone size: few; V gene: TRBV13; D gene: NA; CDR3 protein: CASSFVSTEAFF; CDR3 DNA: TGTGCCAGCAGCTTCGTCAGCACTGAAGCTTTCTTT
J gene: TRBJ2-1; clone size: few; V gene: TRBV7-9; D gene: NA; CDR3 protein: CASSSTKPNEGSSYNEQFF; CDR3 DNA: TGTGCCAGCAGCTCGACCAAGCCCAACGAGGGGAGCTCCTACAATGAGCAGTTCTTC
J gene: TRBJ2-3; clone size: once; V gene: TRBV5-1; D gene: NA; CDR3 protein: CASSSRQVTSTDTQYF; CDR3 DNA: TGCGCCAGCAGCTCACGACAGGTCACTAGCACAGATACGCAGTATTTT
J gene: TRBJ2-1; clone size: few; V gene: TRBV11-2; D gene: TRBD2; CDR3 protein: CASSPGLVLGEQFF; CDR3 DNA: TGTGCCAGCAGCCCTGGACTAGTTCTGGGTGAGCAGTTCTTC
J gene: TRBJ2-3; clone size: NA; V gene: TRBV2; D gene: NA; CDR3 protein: CASDRRSGGSDTQYF; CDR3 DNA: TGTGCCAGCGACCGGCGGAGCGGTGGTTCAGATACGCAGTATTTT
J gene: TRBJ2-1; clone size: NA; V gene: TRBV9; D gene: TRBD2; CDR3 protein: CASSGEGDFYNEQFF; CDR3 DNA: TGTGCCAGCAGCGGGGAGGGTGACTTCTACAATGAGCAGTTCTTC
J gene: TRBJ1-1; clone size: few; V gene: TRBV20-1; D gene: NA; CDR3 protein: CSARDGQPVF; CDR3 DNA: TGCAGTGCTAGGGATGGACAGCCCGTCTTT
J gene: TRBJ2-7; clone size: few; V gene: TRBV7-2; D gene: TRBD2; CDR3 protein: CASRPGLGTYEQYF; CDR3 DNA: TGTGCCAGCAGACCGGGACTAGGGACCTACGAGCAGTACTTC
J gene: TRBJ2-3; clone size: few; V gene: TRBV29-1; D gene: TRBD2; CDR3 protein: CSVGGTRVSPDTQYF; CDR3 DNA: TGCAGCGTTGGGGGGACTAGAGTTTCTCCAGATACGCAGTATTTT
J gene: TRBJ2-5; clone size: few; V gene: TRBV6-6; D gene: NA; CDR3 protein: CASSYGETQYF; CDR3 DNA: TGTGCCAGCAGTTACGGGGAGACCCAGTACTTC
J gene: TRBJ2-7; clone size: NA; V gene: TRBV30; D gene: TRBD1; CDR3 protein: CASTSRDRGLSEQYF; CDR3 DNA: TGTGCCTCTACGTCCCGGGACAGGGGGCTTAGCGAGCAGTACTTC
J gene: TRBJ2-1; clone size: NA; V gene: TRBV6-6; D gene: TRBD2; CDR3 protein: CATNQREGSYNEQFF; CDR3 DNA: TGTGCCACCAACCAGCGGGAGGGCTCCTACAATGAGCAGTTCTTC
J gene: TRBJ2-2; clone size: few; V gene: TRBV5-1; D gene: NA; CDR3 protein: CASSLGTPNTGELFF; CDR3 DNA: TGCGCCAGCAGCCTCGGGACCCCGAACACCGGGGAGCTGTTTTTT
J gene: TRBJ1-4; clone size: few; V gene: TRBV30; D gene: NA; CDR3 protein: CALTHKGNYEKLFF; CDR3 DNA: TGTGCCTTGACTCATAAGGGAAACTATGAAAAACTGTTTTTT
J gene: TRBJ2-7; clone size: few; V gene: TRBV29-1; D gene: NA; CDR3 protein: CSVSGGSSYEQYF; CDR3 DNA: TGCAGCGTCTCAGGGGGGAGCTCCTACGAGCAGTACTTC
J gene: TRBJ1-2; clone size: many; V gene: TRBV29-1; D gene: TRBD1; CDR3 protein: CSVSGTGFGYTF; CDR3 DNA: TGCAGCGTATCCGGGACAGGGTTCGGCTACACCTTC
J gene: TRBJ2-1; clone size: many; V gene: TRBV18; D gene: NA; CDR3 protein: CASSPGGGEQFF; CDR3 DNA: TGTGCCAGCTCACCAGGAGGGGGTGAGCAGTTCTTC
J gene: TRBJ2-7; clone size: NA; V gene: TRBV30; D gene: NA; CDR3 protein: CAWSAGTVGLAEQYF; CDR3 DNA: TGTGCCTGGAGTGCGGGGACTGTAGGGCTTGCCGAGCAGTACTTC
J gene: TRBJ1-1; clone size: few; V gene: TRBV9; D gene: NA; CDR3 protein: CASSVEGAGRGTEAFF; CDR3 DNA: TGTGCCAGCAGCGTAGAAGGGGCGGGGCGGGGCACTGAAGCTTTCTTT
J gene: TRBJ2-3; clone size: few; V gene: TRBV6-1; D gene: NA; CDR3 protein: CASSEAIGFQMGDTQYF; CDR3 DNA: TGTGCCAGCAGTGAAGCGATAGGCTTCCAGATGGGAGATACGCAGTATTTT
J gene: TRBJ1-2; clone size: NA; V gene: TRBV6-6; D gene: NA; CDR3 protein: CALYGGYGYTF; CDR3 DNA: TGCGCGCTCTACGGCGGCTATGGCTACACCTTC
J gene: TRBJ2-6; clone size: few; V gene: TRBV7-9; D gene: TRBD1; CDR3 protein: CASRGTGALRANVLTF; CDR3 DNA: TGTGCCAGCAGGGGGACAGGTGCTCTAAGGGCCAACGTCCTGACTTTC